These 18 T cell receptor beta chains originate from one sample sequenced in a study of shared clonotypes between healthy human individuals. Using immunoSEQ multiplex PCR, the repertoire was profiled, and TCRdb retains in-frame clones only, with some absent. The sample holds approximately 500,000 clones, 90% to 97% seen once. Sample: naive CD4+ T cells sorted from blood. Subset of the sample: CD45RA+ positively selected. The receptors were sampled from a woman in her twenties or thirties in good health.

The chain links TRBV18 to TRBJ2-7, with D perhaps TRBD1 or TRBD2 (6 bases each). The germline V gene encodes CDR1 KGHSH and CDR2 LQKENI. Trimming stripped 3 bases from V and 0 bases from J, with 9 bases between. The CDR3 covers 14 residues. Here the CDR3 reads CASSPRGASYEQYF. CDR3 sequence (DNA): TGTGCCAGCTCACCGAGGGGGGCCTCCTACGAGCAGTACTTC.

The chain joins TRBV11-2 to TRBJ1-1; D is unclear. The CDR3 has 13 residues. The V gene lost 5 bases and the J gene lost 1 base, with 8 bases spanning the gap. The germline V gene has CDR1 SGHAT and CDR2 FQNNGV. The CDR3 DNA sequence: TGTGCCAGCAGCCGTGGAACGAACACTGAAGCTTTCTTT. It translates to CASSRGTNTEAFF.

The gene calls are TRBV29-1 and TRBJ2-7; D is unclear. Germline V gives CDR1 SQVTM, CDR2 ANQGSEA. Trimming took 7 bases from V and 7 from J, leaving 23 bases between them. The CDR3 contains 14 residues. DNA of the CDR3: TGCAGCGCTGGGCCTCGACTCGGGCTAAGAGAGCAGTACTTC. Its protein product is CSAGPRLGLREQYF.

This CDR3 reads CASSPPNDEKLFF. CDR3 nucleotides: TGTGCCAGCTCACCACCCAATGATGAAAAACTGTTTTTT. The V gene is TRBV18, the J gene TRBJ1-4; the D is unclear. The CDR3 is made up of 13 amino acids. The V gene lost 0 bases and the J gene lost 6 bases, with 5 bases spanning the gap. Germline lookup yields CDR1 KGHSH and CDR2 LQKENI.

The V and J genes are TRBV6-1 and TRBJ1-2, with D hard to call. In germline, CDR1 is MNHNS, CDR2 SASEGT. This CDR3 contains 15 residues. V lost 6 bases and J 2 bases, leaving 16 bases between the germline ends. This CDR3 is CASRLTTGYNYGYTF. In DNA, the CDR3 is TGTGCCAGCAGACTGACAACCGGATACAACTATGGCTACACCTTC.

The rearrangement links TRBV11-2 to TRBJ2-7; D might be TRBD1 (5 bases). With 4 bases removed from V and 0 bases from J, the gap between germline ends came to 13 bases. CDR3 length equals 15 residues. CDR1 and CDR2 (germline): SGHAT, FQNNGV. As DNA, the CDR3 is TGTGCCAGCAGCTCCCTAGGGGTTAGCTCCTACGAGCAGTACTTC. Its protein product is CASSSLGVSSYEQYF.

In its sample, this clone was seen once. The chain is built from TRBV6-6 and TRBJ1-4; maybe TRBD1 (6 bases). V lost 5 bases and J 6 bases, leaving 13 bases between the germline ends. Germline V gene data show CDR1 as MNHNY and CDR2 as SVGAGI (reference sequence). The CDR3 spans 14 residues. The CDR3 here is CASSGGRGYEKLFF. CDR3 sequence (DNA): TGTGCCAGCAGTGGGGGGCGAGGCTATGAAAAACTGTTTTTT.

Only one count was recorded for this clone. The chain recombines TRBV6-5 with TRBJ2-2, with a tentative D call TRBD1 (6 bases). Trimming took off 0 bases at V and 6 bases at J, with 11 bases between the two ends. Per germline, CDR1 MNHEY and CDR2 SVGAGI. The CDR3 sequence is 15 residues long. The CDR3 region is CASSYSNRVAGELFF. The CDR3 DNA is TGTGCCAGCAGTTACTCTAACAGGGTGGCCGGGGAGCTGTTTTTT.

V usage is TRBV4-1 and J usage is TRBJ2-1; D ambiguous. The CDR3 runs 16 residues. V was shortened by 0 bases and J by 3 bases, with 12 bases between the two germline ends. Germline CDR1 is MGHRA and CDR2 is YSYEKL. CDR3 amino acids: CASSQDRRGIYNEQFF. As DNA, the CDR3 is TGCGCCAGCAGCCAAGATAGGCGCGGAATCTACAATGAGCAGTTCTTC.

The rearrangement links TRBV6-5 to TRBJ2-7; maybe TRBD2 (5 bases). The CDR3 sequence is 15 residues long. Germline V lookup: CDR1 MNHEY, CDR2 SVGAGI. V lost 0 bases to trimming and J lost 6 bases, with 15 bases between them. CDR3 in DNA: TGTGCCAGCAGTTACTCGACTCATGCGAGGGTCGAGCAGTACTTC. Its translation is CASSYSTHARVEQYF.

The rearrangement uses TRBV4-2 and TRBJ2-5, with TRBD2 as a possible D gene (6 bases). The CDR3 loop spans 15 amino acids. Germline CDR1 reads LGHNA; CDR2 reads YNFKEQ. The germline V and J ends were trimmed by 1 base and 3 bases, with 12 bases remaining between them. CDR3 DNA sequence: TGTGCCAGCAGCCAAGTGGACTACGAAGAAGAGACCCAGTACTTC. Translation: CASSQVDYEEETQYF.

The CDR3 DNA reads as TGCGCCAGCAGCGTAAGAGGGACTAGCGGATTCACAGATACGCAGTATTTT. This encodes CASSVRGTSGFTDTQYF. The chain combines TRBV5-1 with TRBJ2-3; 11 bases are shared with TRBD2. The CDR3 totals 17 residues. Germline V CDR1 and CDR2: SGHRS, YFSETQ. V was clipped by 4 bases and J by 2 bases; unmatched bases: 9.

The chain has TRBV29-1 and TRBJ1-5, with TRBD1 identical over 8 bases. The CDR3 contains 13 residues. Germline CDR1 SQVTM, CDR2 ANQGSEA. V dropped 6 bases and J dropped 3; count of bases not matched to a gene: 4. The CDR3 protein is CSVGDRTNQPQHF. DNA for the CDR3: TGCAGCGTGGGGGACAGGACCAATCAGCCCCAGCATTTT.

This chain joins TRBV10-2 and TRBJ1-5, with D hard to call. Germline CDR1 reads WSHSY; CDR2 reads SAAADI. The ends were cut back, 2 bases at V and 2 bases at J, with 13 bases in the middle. CDR3 length: 16 residues. CDR3 DNA sequence: TGCGCCAGCAGTGAGGCCCTTCGGGTTGGCAATCAGCCCCAGCATTTT. Amino acid sequence: CASSEALRVGNQPQHF.

The chain uses TRBV9 and TRBJ1-2; D might be TRBD1 (6 bases). CDR1 and CDR2 (germline): SGDLS, YYNGEE. The CDR3 runs to 13 residues. The germline V and J ends were trimmed by 3 bases and 7 bases, with 13 bases remaining between them. In DNA form, the CDR3 reads TGTGCCAGCAGCGAGTCCAGGGGAAGTGGCTACACCTTC. Its translation: CASSESRGSGYTF. Combining the CDR3 with reference TRBV9 and TRBJ1-2 gives the whole variable domain DSGVTQTPKHLITATGQRVTLRCSPRSGDLSVYWYQQSLDQGLQFLIQYYNGEERAKGNILERFSAQQFPDLHSELNLSSLELGDSALYFCASSESRGSGYTFGSGTRLTVV.

Concerning this clone: This same CDR3 is encoded by further DNA sequences in the sample. This chain links TRBV18 with TRBJ1-5; D remains ambiguous. This CDR3 is 13 amino acids long. V lost 2 bases and J 4 bases, leaving 6 bases between the germline ends. Per the germline V gene, CDR1 is KGHSH and CDR2 is LQKENI. The CDR3 DNA is TGTGCCAGCTCACCAAGGAGTAATCAGCCCCAGCATTTT. It encodes CASSPRSNQPQHF.

The V gene is TRBV10-1, the J gene TRBJ1-5; 7 nucleotides line up with TRBD1. Unmatched junction bases numbered 14, after V lost 9 bases and J lost 6 bases. CDR3 length: 15 amino acids. CDR1 and CDR2 (germline): WNHNN, SYGVQD (reference sequence). The CDR3 sequence is CARHRVRGRPQPQHF. DNA for the CDR3: TGCGCCAGGCACCGCGTTAGGGGGCGACCTCAGCCCCAGCATTTT.

The CDR3 DNA follows: TGTGCCAGCAGCTTACTATCGGGACAGAGCTACAATGAGCAGTTCTTC. Protein product: CASSLLSGQSYNEQFF. The gene calls are TRBV11-2 and TRBJ2-1, with 7 bases fitting TRBD1. The CDR3 has 16 amino acids. Germline assignment: CDR1 SGHAT and CDR2 FQNNGV. Unmatched junction bases numbered 7, after V lost 2 bases and J lost 3 bases.